The rows below give T cell receptor beta chains drawn from one sample of a study of cytomegalovirus exposure and HLA in healthy donors. Data came from immunoSEQ multiplex PCR; TCRdb stores just in-frame clones and leaves some out. The sample holds roughly 200,000 clones, about four fifths seen once. The specimen sequenced was PBMCs. The receptors were gathered from a middle-aged man in good health and CMV-seropositive. Each CDR3 is given with its conserved first and last residue. D genes are given only for firm matches. Size values are once, few and many counts, or a class for expanded clones, and some rows have none.

J | D | length | V | size | CDR3 | DNA
TRBJ2-3 | TRBD2 | 17 | TRBV7-8 | NA | CASSPEGLASGWDTQYF | TGTGCCAGCAGCCCCGAGGGACTAGCGTCCGGGTGGGATACGCAGTATTTT
TRBJ2-1 | NA | 13 | TRBV4-2 | NA | CASSLGAVNEQFF | TGTGCCAGCAGCTTAGGGGCTGTTAATGAGCAGTTCTTC
TRBJ1-1 | TRBD1 | 14 | TRBV19 | NA | CASSRDRGVTEAFF | TGTGCCAGTAGTAGAGACAGGGGGGTTACTGAAGCTTTCTTT
TRBJ1-1 | TRBD1 | 18 | TRBV5-1 | NA | CASSLGGNRGAKNTEAFF | TGCGCCAGCAGCTTGGGGGGGAACAGGGGTGCAAAGAACACTGAAGCTTTCTTT
TRBJ1-1 | NA | 15 | TRBV5-1 | NA | CASSLAGAVGTEAFF | TGCGCCAGCAGCTTGGCAGGGGCGGTGGGTACTGAAGCTTTCTTT
TRBJ2-2 | TRBD2 | 17 | TRBV18 | NA | CASSPTLAGGRTGELFF | TGTGCCAGCTCACCGACTTTAGCGGGGGGACGGACCGGGGAGCTGTTTTTT
TRBJ2-3 | TRBD1 | 14 | TRBV27 | NA | CASRTGTATDTQYF | TGTGCCAGCAGAACCGGGACAGCGACAGATACGCAGTATTTT
TRBJ2-3 | NA | 12 | TRBV6-1 | few | CASRELTDTQYF | TGTGCCAGCAGGGAACTCACAGATACGCAGTATTTT
TRBJ2-1 | TRBD1 | 14 | TRBV5-1 | NA | CASSLIGGWDEQFF | TGCGCCAGCAGCTTGATAGGGGGCTGGGATGAGCAGTTCTTC
TRBJ2-1 | TRBD1 | 13 | TRBV5-4 | NA | CASSWKGAGEQFF | TGTGCCAGCAGCTGGAAGGGGGCAGGTGAGCAGTTCTTC
TRBJ1-6 | NA | 14 | TRBV5-6 | once | CASTLYRRDSPLHF | TGTGCCAGCACTCTCTACCGGAGGGATTCACCCCTCCACTTT
TRBJ2-5 | NA | 14 | TRBV19 | NA | CASSIDTSRETQYF | TGTGCCAGTAGTATAGACACTAGCAGAGAGACCCAGTACTTC
TRBJ1-4 | NA | 16 | TRBV6-5 | once | CASSYSLTEVSEKLFF | TGTGCCAGCAGTTACTCGCTTACGGAGGTTTCTGAAAAACTGTTTTTT
TRBJ2-3 | NA | 14 | TRBV5-1 | NA | CASSLSTSTDTQYF | TGCGCCAGCAGCTTGAGCACCAGCACAGATACGCAGTATTTT
TRBJ2-4 | TRBD2 | 14 | TRBV9 | NA | CASSGEGLDNIQYF | TGTGCCAGCAGCGGGGAGGGCCTGGACAACATTCAGTACTTC
TRBJ1-2 | TRBD1 | 15 | TRBV5-4 | NA | CASSSNRGLFYGYTF | TGTGCCAGCAGCTCTAACAGGGGACTCTTCTATGGCTACACCTTC
TRBJ2-2 | TRBD2 | 15 | TRBV10-2 | NA | CASSGLAGLTGELFF | TGCGCCAGCAGTGGACTAGCGGGGCTAACCGGGGAGCTGTTTTTT
TRBJ2-5 | NA | 15 | TRBV7-8 | NA | CASSFSRLGISVRYF | TGTGCCAGCAGCTTTAGTAGGTTAGGTATTAGCGTAAGGTACTTC
TRBJ2-5 | TRBD1 | 14 | TRBV11-1 | once | CASSLSRQGETQYF | TGTGCCAGCAGCCTCTCCCGACAGGGAGAGACCCAGTACTTC
TRBJ2-2 | NA | 14 | TRBV6-5 | NA | CASSYGDKTGELFF | TGTGCCAGCAGTTACGGGGACAAGACCGGGGAGCTGTTTTTT
TRBJ2-7 | NA | 15 | TRBV6-1 | NA | CASTSTGNRPYEQYF | TGTGCCAGCACCTCAACAGGGAATCGTCCTTACGAGCAGTACTTC
TRBJ2-7 | NA | 15 | TRBV7-2 | few | CASSLWRAVSYEQYF | TGTGCCAGCAGCTTATGGCGTGCGGTCTCCTACGAGCAGTACTTC
TRBJ2-1 | TRBD2 | 15 | TRBV9 | NA | CASSPRLASNNEQFF | TGTGCCAGCAGTCCTAGACTAGCCAGTAATAATGAGCAGTTCTTC
TRBJ1-1 | NA | 12 | TRBV6-6 | NA | CASKPQGAEAFF | TGTGCCAGCAAACCCCAGGGCGCTGAAGCTTTCTTT
TRBJ2-5 | TRBD2 | 17 | TRBV15 | NA | CATSTTSLELAVETQYF | TGTGCCACCAGCACAACCTCTCTGGAACTAGCGGTTGAGACCCAGTACTTC
TRBJ2-1 | TRBD2 | 16 | TRBV4-1 | NA | CASSRGSGGMYNEQFF | TGCGCCAGCAGCCGAGGGAGCGGGGGGATGTACAATGAGCAGTTCTTC
TRBJ1-1 | TRBD1 | 13 | TRBV6-4 | NA | CASSLQGGTEAFF | TGTGCCAGCAGCCTGCAGGGGGGAACTGAAGCTTTCTTT
TRBJ2-2 | TRBD1 | 16 | TRBV4-2 | NA | CASSQGTGTNTGELFF | TGTGCCAGCAGCCAAGGGACAGGGACGAACACCGGGGAGCTGTTTTTT
TRBJ2-4 | NA | 19 | TRBV11-2 | NA | CASSLDAQREGGTKNIQYF | TGTGCCAGCAGCTTAGATGCCCAAAGAGAAGGGGGAACCAAAAACATTCAGTACTTC
TRBJ1-1 | NA | 15 | TRBV11-2 | NA | CASSLVQALGTEAFF | TGTGCCAGCAGCTTAGTTCAGGCCCTTGGCACTGAAGCTTTCTTT
TRBJ2-4 | TRBD2 | 15 | TRBV2 | NA | CASSERGIAKNIQYF | TGTGCCAGCAGTGAGCGGGGGATAGCCAAAAACATTCAGTACTTC
TRBJ2-7 | TRBD1 | 16 | TRBV5-6 | NA | CASSLEGGLVSYEQYF | TGTGCCAGCAGCTTGGAAGGGGGCTTAGTTTCTTACGAGCAGTACTTC
TRBJ2-5 | NA | 15 | TRBV7-2 | NA | CASSLYRGGQETQYF | TGTGCCAGCAGCCTCTACAGGGGGGGGCAAGAGACCCAGTACTTC
TRBJ2-2 | NA | 15 | TRBV23-1 | NA | CAIPPVTANTGELFF | TGCGCCATCCCCCCCGTCACAGCGAACACCGGGGAGCTGTTTTTT
TRBJ1-2 | TRBD1 | 14 | TRBV5-4 | NA | CASSQDRTLYGYTF | TGTGCCAGCAGCCAGGACAGGACCCTCTATGGCTACACCTTC
TRBJ1-3 | NA | 14 | TRBV6-1 | NA | CASGDNFSGNTIYF | TGTGCCAGCGGTGACAACTTCTCTGGAAACACCATATATTTT
TRBJ1-5 | TRBD1 | 14 | TRBV6-5 | NA | CASRTGQGDQPQHF | TGTGCCAGCAGGACTGGACAGGGGGATCAGCCCCAGCATTTT
TRBJ2-1 | TRBD2 | 16 | TRBV11-2 | NA | CASSLGAGGGYNEQFF | TGTGCCAGCAGCCTGGGGGCGGGAGGCGGGTACAATGAGCAGTTCTTC
TRBJ1-1 | NA | 15 | TRBV7-2 | NA | CASSGQAALNTEAFF | TGTGCCAGCAGCGGGCAGGCCGCGTTGAACACTGAAGCTTTCTTT
TRBJ2-5 | TRBD2 | 16 | TRBV30 | NA | CAWGRGSGRARETQYF | TGTGCCTGGGGGCGGGGAAGCGGGAGGGCCAGGGAGACCCAGTACTTC
TRBJ1-2 | NA | 11 | TRBV7-9 | NA | CASSLNYGYTF | TGTGCCAGCAGTCTTAACTATGGCTACACCTTC
TRBJ2-5 | NA | 13 | TRBV10-3 | NA | CAIHGDGKETQYF | TGTGCCATACACGGAGACGGAAAAGAGACCCAGTACTTC
TRBJ1-2 | TRBD1 | 14 | TRBV5-1 | NA | CASRAQGQGDGYTF | TGCGCCAGCAGGGCCCAAGGACAGGGGGATGGCTACACCTTC
TRBJ2-7 | NA | 15 | TRBV5-6 | NA | CASSSGAGGQGVQYF | TGTGCCAGCAGCTCTGGTGCGGGAGGCCAGGGGGTGCAGTACTTC
TRBJ2-1 | NA | 15 | TRBV10-1 | NA | CASSEAGAPYNEQFF | TGCGCCAGCAGTGAGGCGGGGGCCCCCTACAATGAGCAGTTCTTC
TRBJ2-1 | TRBD2 | 16 | TRBV7-2 | NA | CASSPAGTSGSNEQFF | TGTGCCAGCAGCCCCGCCGGGACTAGCGGGAGCAATGAGCAGTTCTTC
TRBJ2-7 | NA | 13 | TRBV7-2 | NA | CASSYDRSYEQYF | TGTGCCAGCAGCTACGACAGGTCCTACGAGCAGTACTTC
TRBJ2-7 | NA | 13 | TRBV6-5 | few | CASSLTDAYEQYF | TGTGCCAGCAGCCTTACAGATGCCTACGAGCAGTACTTC
TRBJ1-6 | NA | 16 | TRBV7-2 | NA | CASSLGGVSYNSPLHF | TGTGCCAGCAGCTTAGGCGGGGTATCCTATAATTCACCCCTCCACTTT
TRBJ1-1 | TRBD1 | 13 | TRBV29-1 | NA | CSVLGQEFIEAFF | TGCAGCGTTTTGGGACAGGAGTTTATTGAAGCTTTCTTT
TRBJ2-7 | NA | 14 | TRBV2 | once | CAIPLGEDSYEQYF | TGTGCCATCCCCTTGGGGGAGGACTCCTACGAGCAGTACTTC
TRBJ1-5 | NA | 16 | TRBV15 | NA | CATSRDLGGVGQPQHF | TGTGCCACCAGCAGAGATCTGGGAGGGGTGGGACAGCCCCAGCATTTT
TRBJ2-3 | TRBD1 | 14 | TRBV6-1 | NA | CASSETGNTDTQYF | TGTGCCAGCAGTGAGACAGGGAACACAGATACGCAGTATTTT
TRBJ1-1 | TRBD1 | 12 | TRBV6-6 | NA | CASSSTGGEAFF | TGTGCCAGCAGTTCGACAGGGGGTGAAGCTTTCTTT
TRBJ2-1 | NA | 15 | TRBV10-3 | NA | CAISESYGEHNEQFF | TGTGCCATCAGTGAGTCTTACGGGGAGCACAATGAGCAGTTCTTC
TRBJ1-2 | NA | 15 | TRBV10-3 | NA | CAISEYPQHNYGYTF | TGTGCCATCAGTGAGTATCCACAGCATAACTATGGCTACACCTTC
TRBJ1-5 | TRBD1 | 15 | TRBV6-6 | NA | CASSGGQGRNQPQHF | TGTGCCAGCAGTGGGGGACAGGGGCGCAATCAGCCCCAGCATTTT
TRBJ2-3 | NA | 14 | TRBV27 | NA | CASSLGLRTDTQYF | TGTGCCAGCAGTCTGGGACTGCGCACAGATACGCAGTATTTT
TRBJ2-1 | TRBD1 | 15 | TRBV11-3 | NA | CASSSGTGGTNEQFF | TGTGCCAGCAGCTCCGGGACAGGGGGCACGAATGAGCAGTTCTTC